The 20 T cell receptor beta chains presented below share a single source sample, sequenced in a study of T cells in localized non-small cell lung cancer. Data came from immunoSEQ multiplex PCR; TCRdb stores just in-frame clones and leaves some out. The table has some 1,100 clones, about 22% seen once. Source: normal lung tissue next to the tumor, taken before any cancer treatment. Receptors were obtained from a male donor aged 60 or over with stage I lung adenocarcinoma.

The chain joins TRBV11-3 to TRBJ2-1; the match to TRBD1 covers 7 bases. V gave up 5 bases and J gave up 7 bases; unmatched junction bases: 11. This CDR3 region has 15 residues. Per germline, CDR1 SGHNT and CDR2 YENEEA. The CDR3 DNA sequence: TGTGCCAGCAGCGCCTTGGGACAGTTAGGAAATGAGCAGTTCTTC. It translates to CASSALGQLGNEQFF. The whole variable domain, remainder taken from reference TRBV11-3 and TRBJ2-1, is EAGVVQSPRYKIIEKKQPVAFWCNPISGHNTLYWYLQNLGQGPELLIRYENEEAVDDSQLPKDRFSAERLKGVDSTLKIQPAELGDSAVYLCASSALGQLGNEQFFGPGTRLTVL.

This clone was seen only a few times. V usage is TRBV28 and J usage is TRBJ2-1, with TRBD2 matching 10 bases. This CDR3 spans 16 amino acids. The V and J ends lost 3 bases and 12 bases, in that order; junction bases with no gene match: 14. Per germline, CDR1 MDHEN and CDR2 SYDVKM. The CDR3 reads CASSFLSLAGDKGQFF. The CDR3 DNA reads TGTGCCAGCAGTTTTCTTTCCCTAGCGGGGGATAAAGGGCAGTTCTTC. The variable domain in full, completed from reference TRBV28 and TRBJ2-1, reads DVKVTQSSRYLVKRTGEKVFLECVQDMDHENMFWYRQDPGLGLRLIYFSYDVKMKEKGDIPEGYSVSREKKERFSLILESASTNQTSMYLCASSFLSLAGDKGQFFGPGTRLTVL.

Only a few counts were recorded for this clone. The chain couples TRBV9 to TRBJ2-2; unclear D gene. This CDR3 spans 15 amino acids. CDR1 is SGDLS, CDR2 YYNGEE, per germline. V lost 1 base and J 0 bases, leaving 7 bases between the germline ends. In DNA form, the CDR3 reads TGTGCCAGCAGCGTAACTCAAGCGAACACCGGGGAGCTGTTTTTT. The encoded protein is CASSVTQANTGELFF. The variable domain in full, with the rest retrieved from reference TRBV9 and TRBJ2-2, is DSGVTQTPKHLITATGQRVTLRCSPRSGDLSVYWYQQSLDQGLQFLIQYYNGEERAKGNILERFSAQQFPDLHSELNLSSLELGDSALYFCASSVTQANTGELFFGEGSRLTVL.

The chain joins TRBV5-1 to TRBJ2-3, with TRBD1 matching over 7 bases. The CDR3 is made up of 15 amino acids. Unmatched junction bases numbered 9, after V lost 4 bases and J lost 4 bases. Germline assignment: CDR1 SGHRS and CDR2 YFSETQ. CDR3 sequence: CASSPTGTAPDTQYF. In DNA, the CDR3 is TGCGCCAGCAGCCCTACCGGGACAGCCCCAGATACGCAGTATTTT. The full variable domain, in which reference TRBV5-1 and TRBJ2-3 provide the parts outside the CDR3, is KAGVTQTPRYLIKTRGQQVTLSCSPISGHRSVSWYQQTPGQGLQFLFEYFSETQRNKGNFPGRFSGRQFSNSRSEMNVSTLELGDSALYLCASSPTGTAPDTQYFGPGTRLTVL.

The chain uses TRBV19 and TRBJ1-2, with a tentative D call TRBD1 (6 bases). With 3 bases removed from V and 3 bases from J, the gap between germline ends came to 8 bases. The CDR3 covers 13 residues. Germline loops: CDR1 LNHDA, CDR2 SQIVND (reference sequence). This CDR3 reads CASSITGHYGYTF. The CDR3 nucleotides are TGTGCCAGTAGTATTACAGGGCACTATGGCTACACCTTC.

This clone is medium-sized within its sample. The J gene is TRBJ2-6, the V gene TRBV6-8, with D uncertain. CDR1 and CDR2 from the germline V gene are MNHGY and SAAAGT. The V and J ends lost 5 bases and 1 base respectively, with 9 bases between them. There are 15 residues in the CDR3. The CDR3 region has the DNA TGTGCCAGCAGTAGCGAGCCTTCTGGGGCCAACGTCCTGACTTTC. Amino acids: CASSSEPSGANVLTF.

The J gene is TRBJ2-7, the V gene TRBV6-1; possible D gene TRBD1, 5 bases. Trimming took off 0 bases at V and 2 bases at J, with 8 bases between the two ends. The CDR3 loop spans 14 amino acids. The germline V gene has CDR1 MNHNS and CDR2 SASEGT. CDR3 protein: CASSEAQDPYEQYF. The CDR3 DNA is TGTGCCAGCAGTGAAGCACAGGACCCCTACGAGCAGTACTTC.

A few counts support this clone. This chain joins TRBV9 and TRBJ1-3; unclear D gene. V lost 5 bases, J lost 2 bases, and 14 bases lay in between. CDR1 is SGDLS and CDR2 is YYNGEE in the germline V gene. The CDR3 is 15 residues long. The CDR3 region is CASSLLKGAGNTIYF. Here the CDR3 DNA reads TGTGCCAGCAGTTTATTGAAGGGCGCTGGAAACACCATATATTTT.

V and J are TRBV19 and TRBJ1-1; 10 bases are a match to TRBD1. CDR1 and CDR2 (germline): LNHDA, SQIVND (reference sequence). Trimming removed 5 bases from V and 11 bases from J; junction bases left unmatched: 11. The CDR3 length is 14 residues. In nucleotides, the CDR3 is TGTGCCAGTAGTGAGACAGGGGGCGCGGCGAAGGCTTTCTTT. Translating gives CASSETGGAAKAFF.

This clone was seen a handful of times. V usage is TRBV29-1 and J usage is TRBJ2-5, with D maybe TRBD1 (5 bases). The ends were cut back, 5 bases at V and 0 bases at J, with 19 bases in the middle. The CDR3 is 16 amino acids. Germline assignment: CDR1 SQVTM and CDR2 ANQGSEA. CDR3 sequence reads: CSVIRGGGSYQETQYF. The CDR3 DNA sequence: TGCAGCGTTATAAGGGGCGGRGGATCGTACCAAGAGACCCAGTACTTC.

This clone has a handful of counts. The rearrangement uses TRBV6-8 and TRBJ1-3; D gene ambiguous. CDR3 length: 14 residues. Trimming left V 5 bases short and J 0 bases short, with 8 bases between. Per the germline V gene, CDR1 is MNHGY and CDR2 is SAAAGT. The CDR3 region is CASSDGSSGNTIYF. The CDR3 DNA is TGTGCCAGCAGTGACGGTAGCTCTGGAAACACCATATATTTT.

The V call is TRBV5-1, the J call TRBJ2-7, with D uncertain. The V gene lost 4 bases and the J gene lost 3 bases, with 14 bases spanning the gap. Germline CDR1 and CDR2: SGHRS and YFSETQ. The CDR3 consists of 14 residues. As DNA, the CDR3 is TGCGCCAGCAGCGACCCGGGTCAAGACTACGAGCAGTACTTC. Protein sequence: CASSDPGQDYEQYF. Full variable domain (rest looked up from reference TRBV5-1 and TRBJ2-7): KAGVTQTPRYLIKTRGQQVTLSCSPISGHRSVSWYQQTPGQGLQFLFEYFSETQRNKGNFPGRFSGRQFSNSRSEMNVSTLELGDSALYLCASSDPGQDYEQYFGPGTRLTVT.

The genes are TRBV18 and TRBJ1-4; D remains ambiguous. Germline V lookup: CDR1 KGHSH, CDR2 LQKENI. The V and J ends lost 1 base and 3 bases respectively, with 9 bases between them. The length of the CDR3 is 15 residues. This CDR3 is CASSPRRQSNEKLFF. The CDR3, as DNA: TGTGCCAGCTCACCACGGCGACAATCTAATGAAAAACTGTTTTTT.

This clone was found a few times. The chain employs TRBV7-2 and TRBJ2-5, with no clear D. The CDR3 has 13 residues. Germline V CDR1 and CDR2: SGHTA, FQGNSA. Trimming cost V 2 bases and J 5 bases, with 9 bases left between them. CDR3 bases: TGTGCCAGCAGCTTAAATCTAGGGGAGACCCAGTACTTC. This sequence encodes CASSLNLGETQYF.

A few counts support this clone. This chain uses TRBV28 with TRBJ1-1; D unresolved. The V gene's germline CDR1 is MDHEN and CDR2 SYDVKM. Trimming pared 0 bases from V and 1 base from J, leaving 3 bases between. This CDR3 region has 13 residues. CDR3 sequence (DNA): TGTGCCAGCAGTTTATGGGGGAACACTGAAGCTTTCTTT. Translated, it gives CASSLWGNTEAFF. The variable domain in full, with the rest retrieved from reference TRBV28 and TRBJ1-1, is DVKVTQSSRYLVKRTGEKVFLECVQDMDHENMFWYRQDPGLGLRLIYFSYDVKMKEKGDIPEGYSVSREKKERFSLILESASTNQTSMYLCASSLWGNTEAFFGQGTRLTVV.

This clone is large. The chain employs TRBV6-8 and TRBJ2-1; 12 nucleotides agree with TRBD2. This CDR3 spans 15 amino acids. V gave up 6 bases and J gave up 5 bases; unmatched junction bases: 5. Germline V gene data show CDR1 as MNHGY and CDR2 as SAAAGT. Here the CDR3 DNA reads TGTGCCAGCAGGGCTAGCGGGGGGGAACACAATGAGCAGTTCTTC. This gives the protein CASRASGGEHNEQFF.

V is TRBV29-1 and J is TRBJ2-3, with D possibly being TRBD1 (6 bases). V was clipped by 6 bases and J by 8 bases, with 21 bases between them. This CDR3 contains 14 residues. Germline V CDR1 and CDR2: SQVTM, ANQGSEA. The CDR3 spells CSVVRDRQGGTQYF. The CDR3 DNA follows: TGCAGCGTAGTCCGGGACCGACAAGGGGGTACGCAGTATTTT.

This rearrangement joins TRBV14 to TRBJ2-2, with TRBD2 matching 7 bases. Trimming removed 5 bases from V and 7 bases from J; junction bases left unmatched: 19. The CDR3 runs 18 residues. Germline assignment: CDR1 SGHDN and CDR2 FVKESK. The CDR3 nucleotides are TGTGCCAGCAGCTCCCCCCGGAGCAGCGGGGTGGTGAACGGGGAGCTGTTTTTT. Translation: CASSSPRSSGVVNGELFF.

J is TRBJ1-4 and V is TRBV11-3, with 7 bases fitting TRBD1. Germline CDR1 SGHNT, CDR2 YENEEA. V dropped 5 bases and J dropped 8; count of bases not matched to a gene: 17. The CDR3 covers 17 residues. Written as DNA, the CDR3 is TGTGCCAGCAGCCAAACCCCACTAGGGGGCAGGGGGGAAAAACTGTTTTTT. It codes for CASSQTPLGGRGEKLFF.

By share, this clone ranks as medium-sized. The CDR3 sequence: CASREGRGEDTQYF. The CDR3 nucleotides are TGTGCCAGCCGGGAAGGGCGGGGGGAAGATACGCAGTATTTT. The chain recombines TRBV11-3 with TRBJ2-3; TRBD2 agrees at 8 bases. The germline gives CDR1 SGHNT, CDR2 YENEEA. The J segment lost 5 bases and the V segment lost 8 bases, leaving 9 bases of the junction unmatched. The CDR3 consists of 14 residues.